The source of this TCR beta chain is a study of shared clonotypes between healthy human individuals. At the level of the study: Three plates were used per donor for CD4 naive, three for CD4 memory, two for CD8 naive and one for CD8 memory.

A deep-level run was used for the assay. Some 32,000 T cell genomes, or roughly 180 ng DNA, went into the sorted-subset replicate PCRs. Only in-frame clones appear in the TCRdb table, and some are missing; sequencing was by immunoSEQ multiplex PCR. The repertoire holds 1.6 million or so clones, with roughly 96% as singletons. Germline values: CDR1 SGHNT, CDR2 YYREEE (reference sequence). Trimming cost V 0 bases and J 10 bases; bases outside gene matches: 6. This CDR3 region has 13 residues. In regard to this clone: Its antigen is as yet unknown.

Study-level results: It was the few donors that limited the genetic and exposure-history diversity represented.

The receptor comes from a man aged 25-45 years in good health. The V and J genes are TRBV5-4 and TRBJ1-1; 7 positions match TRBD1. What was sequenced was naive CD4+ T cells sorted from blood. Regarding subset: CD45RA+ positively selected. The CDR3 region has the DNA TGTGCCAGCAGCTTGGCCGGGCAGGGGGTAGCTTTCTTT. Translating it yields CASSLAGQGVAFF.